Listed below are T cell receptor beta chains from one sample, sequenced in a study of T cell repertoires in cytomegalovirus infection. TCRdb re-analysed the reads in MiXCR, keeping a single row per CDR3 protein. The data hold approximately 500,000 distinct CDR3 sequences, with about 10% observed a single time. Material: PBMCs. The receptors stem from a human donor in good health (CMV status not recorded). Some clones in this sample may be carry-over from other donors' samples. Each CDR3 is given with its conserved first and last residue. The D gene is left open where the match is weak. Clone size is stated in some rows and not others, as once, few, many or a class when expanded.

clone size,J gene,D gene,V gene,CDR3 DNA,CDR3 protein
few,TRBJ1-1,-,TRBV27,TGTGCCAGCAGTTTACGGGGGCGCGAGGTCACTGAAGCTTTCTTT,CASSLRGREVTEAFF
-,TRBJ1-1,-,TRBV23-1,TGCGCCAGCAGTCAAAGGGGGAAGAAGGACACTGAAGCTTTCTTT,CASSQRGKKDTEAFF
few,TRBJ2-5,-,TRBV12-3/TRBV12-4,TGTGCCAGCAGTTTAGCCGATCGAGAGACCCAGTACTTC,CASSLADRETQYF
many,TRBJ2-2,-,TRBV10-3,TGTGCCATCAGTGAAAACAGCCCTACCGGGGAGCTGTTTTTT,CAISENSPTGELFF
many,TRBJ1-6,-,TRBV20-1,TGCAGTGCTAGAGATCGGAACAGGATCTCCTATAATTCACCCCTCCACTTT,CSARDRNRISYNSPLHF
many,TRBJ1-4,-,TRBV28,TGTGCCAGCAGTTACCCGGCCAGAGGCGATGAAAAACTGTTTTTT,CASSYPARGDEKLFF
many,TRBJ2-7,TRBD2,TRBV7-6,TGTGCCAGCAGCTCCTCCCTAGCGGGGGCCTACGAGCAGTACTTC,CASSSSLAGAYEQYF
-,TRBJ2-5,-,TRBV3-1,TGTGCCAGCAGCCAAGGGGGGGCAGCCATTGCGACCCAGTACTTC,CASSQGGAAIATQYF
few,TRBJ2-7,-,TRBV20-1,TGCAGTGCTAGAGATCAGGGTTCGGTCTACGAGCAGTACTTC,CSARDQGSVYEQYF
many,TRBJ2-1,TRBD1,TRBV6-1,TGTGCCAGCAGTTACGGGCTTCAGGGGGCCGATGAGCAGTTCTTC,CASSYGLQGADEQFF
many,TRBJ2-7,TRBD1,TRBV6-6,TGTGCCAGCAGTTACGTGCAGGGGGAATTCTACGAGCAGTACTTC,CASSYVQGEFYEQYF
-,TRBJ2-2,-,TRBV6-2/TRBV6-3,TGTGCCAGCAGTTCTATCCCTAGCTGGAGACGAACCGGGGAGCTGTTTTTT,CASSSIPSWRRTGELFF
-,TRBJ2-1,-,TRBV11-2,TGTGCCAGCAGCTTAGGGGCCGCAGCTGAGCAGTTCTTC,CASSLGAAAEQFF
many,TRBJ2-3,-,TRBV10-3,TGTGCCATCGGGGGCGGGCCAAACACAGATACGCAGTATTTT,CAIGGGPNTDTQYF
few,TRBJ2-6,-,TRBV2,TGTGCCAGCAGGACTCTCCGGGACCGTGGGTCTGGGGCCAACGTCCTGACTTTC,CASRTLRDRGSGANVLTF
many,TRBJ1-2,-,TRBV7-9,TGTGCCAGCAGCTTAGGAGGGATGGAATTTTGGTATGGCTACACCTTC,CASSLGGMEFWYGYTF
many,TRBJ1-3,-,TRBV5-1,TGCGCCAGCAGCTTGGTCGGGACATCCTCTTCTGGAAACACCATATATTTT,CASSLVGTSSSGNTIYF
many,TRBJ2-2,-,TRBV9,TGTGCCAGCACCGTTAGAGGGGACACCGAAGCCGGGGAGCTGTTTTTT,CASTVRGDTEAGELFF
many,TRBJ2-3,-,TRBV7-2,TGTGCCAGCAGAAGAAGCGGAGCAGATACGCAGTATTTT,CASRRSGADTQYF
many,TRBJ1-5,-,TRBV7-2,TGTGCCAGCAGCTTAAACGGGGGGGCGAGTCAATTT,CASSLNGGASQF
-,TRBJ2-1,-,TRBV7-3,TGTGCCAGCAGCTTAGGCCTGGTGGCCAACAATGAGCAGTTCTTC,CASSLGLVANNEQFF
-,TRBJ2-3,-,TRBV19,TGTGCCAGTAGTATAGATCCAGGGGCGAGAGATACGCAGTATTTT,CASSIDPGARDTQYF
-,TRBJ2-3,-,TRBV27,TGTGCCAGCAGTCCTCCGGGACAACGAGATACGCAGTATTTT,CASSPPGQRDTQYF
many,TRBJ2-7,-,TRBV7-6,TGTGCCAGCAGCTTGGGCAGGGACGAGCAGTACTTC,CASSLGRDEQYF
many,TRBJ1-4,TRBD1,TRBV28,TGTGCCAGCAGTTATACAGGGGAGAATGAAAAACTGTTTTTT,CASSYTGENEKLFF
few,TRBJ1-4,-,TRBV5-1,TGCGCCAGCAGCGGAAACACGGGTGAAAAACTGTTTTTT,CASSGNTGEKLFF
-,TRBJ1-6,-,TRBV18,TGTGCCAGCTCACCGGAGCTCAGGGCTTCACCCCCCCACTTT,CASSPELRASPPHF